Given below is one T cell receptor (gamma chain) in context. What it binds is not known. This may come from a read error, since a much larger clone is one base off. TCRdb re-processed the RT-PCR reads via CATT. This repertoire shows approximately 310 gamma-chain clones, more than 9% found once; its top ten account for approximately 35%. This record belongs to a study of gammadelta T cells in human blood. Findings and caveats of the study: Microbial exposure appeared to drive polyclonal γδ T cell expansion after birth.

CDR3 size: 11 residues. CDR1 and CDR2 (germline): VINAFY, YDVSNSKD. V trimming: 0 bases; J trimming: 10 bases; junction bases outside the gene matches: 3. Sequencing used non-Vgamma9Vdelta2 gamma-delta T cells from adult blood. This receptor was obtained from a human donor. The chain recombines TRGV5 with TRGJ1 or TRGJ2. CDR3 loop: CATWDRRKKLF. The CDR3 nucleotides are TGTGCCACCTGGGACAGGAGGAAGAAACTCTTT.